These 2 T cell receptor beta chains were all obtained from the same sample, sequenced in a study of PD-L1 blockade in urothelial cancer. This table comes from immunoSEQ multiplex PCR, and its TCRdb copy is limited to in-frame clones, with some not included. Counted here are 25,000 to 30,000 clones, roughly 80% occurring once; the ten biggest clones make up roughly 2.1%. This specimen consisted of PBMCs, obtained around atezolizumab (anti-PD-L1) treatment. Receptors were obtained from a man aged 45 to 65 with urothelial cancer.

This clone was seen only once. This rearrangement joins TRBV10-3 to TRBJ2-1; TRBD2 agrees at 10 bases. The germline V gene has CDR1 ENHRY and CDR2 SYGVKD. There are 15 residues in the CDR3. Trimming at V came to 6 bases and at J to 7 bases, leaving 9 bases not matched to a gene. The CDR3 region has the DNA TGTGCCATCAGCGCCCTAGCGGGAGTTGGAAATGAGCAGTTCTTC. The encoded protein is CAISALAGVGNEQFF.

The V gene is TRBV19, the J gene TRBJ1-5, with no clear D. The CDR3 covers 12 residues. Trimming stripped 4 bases from V and 1 base from J, with 2 bases between. Germline values: CDR1 LNHDA, CDR2 SQIVND (reference sequence). CDR3 DNA: TGTGCCAGTAGTACGAGCAATCAGCCCCAGCATTTT. This encodes CASSTSNQPQHF.